The sequence of this T cell receptor (beta chain) was determined in a study of blood T cell repertoires in COVID-19. Study processing details: Amplification with reference gene primers provided the estimates of nucleated cell counts. Data came from immunoSEQ multiplex PCR; TCRdb stores just in-frame clones and leaves some out. V and J calls and clone size are copied from that table; D and trimming were computed from the DNA. The table has roughly 80,000 clones, more than 90% seen once. This TCR derives from an elderly woman with active or convalescent COVID-19. The sample was peripheral blood.

The CDR3 coding sequence is TGTGCCAGCAGCCCTAGGACAGATGAGAAGACCCAGTACTTC. Amino acids: CASSPRTDEKTQYF. The chain combines TRBV7-9 with TRBJ2-5; perhaps TRBD1 as D (6 bases). Germline lookup yields CDR1 SEHNR and CDR2 FQNEAQ (reference sequence). The CDR3 has 14 residues. V lost 5 bases and J lost 6, with 16 bases in between.